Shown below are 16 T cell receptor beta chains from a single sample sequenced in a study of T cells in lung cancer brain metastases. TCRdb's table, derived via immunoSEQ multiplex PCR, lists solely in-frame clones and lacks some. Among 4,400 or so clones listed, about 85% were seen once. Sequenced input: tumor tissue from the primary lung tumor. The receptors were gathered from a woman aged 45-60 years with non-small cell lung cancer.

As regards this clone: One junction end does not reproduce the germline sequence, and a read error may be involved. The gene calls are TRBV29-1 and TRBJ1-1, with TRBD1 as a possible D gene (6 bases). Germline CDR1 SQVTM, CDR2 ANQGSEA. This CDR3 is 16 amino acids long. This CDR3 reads CNVSLPPDRGRTEAFF. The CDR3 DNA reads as TGCAACGTTTCTCTTCCCCCGGACAGAGGCCGAACTGAAGCTTTCTTT.

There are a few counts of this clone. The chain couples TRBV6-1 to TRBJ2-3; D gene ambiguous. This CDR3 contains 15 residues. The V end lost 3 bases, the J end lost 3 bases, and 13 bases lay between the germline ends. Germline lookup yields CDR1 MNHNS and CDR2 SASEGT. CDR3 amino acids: CASSDSEVRTDTQYF. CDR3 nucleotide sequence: TGTGCCAGCAGTGATTCAGAGGTGCGTACAGATACGCAGTATTTT.

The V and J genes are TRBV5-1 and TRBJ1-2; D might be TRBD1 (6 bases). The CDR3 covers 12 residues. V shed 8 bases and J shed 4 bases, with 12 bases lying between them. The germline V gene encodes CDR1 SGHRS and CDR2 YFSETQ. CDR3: CASQGLGYGYTF. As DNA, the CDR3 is TGCGCCAGTCAGGGGCTCGGCTATGGCTACACCTTC.

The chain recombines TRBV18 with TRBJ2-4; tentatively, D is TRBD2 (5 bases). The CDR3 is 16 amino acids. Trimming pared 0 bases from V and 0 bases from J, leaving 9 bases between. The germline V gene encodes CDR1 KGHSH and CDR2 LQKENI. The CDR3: CASSPPEGLAKNIQYF. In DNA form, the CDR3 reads TGTGCCAGCTCACCACCAGAGGGTTTAGCCAAAAACATTCAGTACTTC. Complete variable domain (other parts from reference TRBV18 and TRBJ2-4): NAGVMQNPRHLVRRRGQEARLRCSPMKGHSHVYWYRQLPEEGLKFMVYLQKENIIDESGMPKERFSAEFPKEGPSILRIQQVVRGDSAAYFCASSPPEGLAKNIQYFGAGTRLSVL.

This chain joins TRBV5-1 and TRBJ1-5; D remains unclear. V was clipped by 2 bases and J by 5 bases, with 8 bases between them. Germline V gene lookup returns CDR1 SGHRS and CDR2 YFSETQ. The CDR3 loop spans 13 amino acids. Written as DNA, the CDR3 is TGCGCCAGCAGCTTCGGATTAGATCAGCCCCAGCATTTT. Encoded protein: CASSFGLDQPQHF.

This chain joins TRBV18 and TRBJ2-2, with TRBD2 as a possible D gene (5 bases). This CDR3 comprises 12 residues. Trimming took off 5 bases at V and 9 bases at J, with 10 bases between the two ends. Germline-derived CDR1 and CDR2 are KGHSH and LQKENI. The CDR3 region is CASSATTRELFF. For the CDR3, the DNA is TGTGCCAGCTCAGCGACTACCAGGGAGCTGTTTTTT. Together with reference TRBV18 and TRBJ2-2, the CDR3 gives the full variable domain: NAGVMQNPRHLVRRRGQEARLRCSPMKGHSHVYWYRQLPEEGLKFMVYLQKENIIDESGMPKERFSAEFPKEGPSILRIQQVVRGDSAAYFCASSATTRELFFGEGSRLTVL.

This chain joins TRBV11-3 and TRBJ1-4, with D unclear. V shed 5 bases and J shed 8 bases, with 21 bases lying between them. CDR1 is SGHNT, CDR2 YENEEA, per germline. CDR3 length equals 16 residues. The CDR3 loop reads CASSKHFRRVNEKLFF. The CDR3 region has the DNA TGTGCCAGCAGCAAGCACTTCCGAAGGGTAAACGAAAAACTGTTTTTT.

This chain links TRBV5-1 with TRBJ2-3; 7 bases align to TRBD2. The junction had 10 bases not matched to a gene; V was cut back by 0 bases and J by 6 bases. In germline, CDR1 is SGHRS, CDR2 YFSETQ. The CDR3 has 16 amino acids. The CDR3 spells CASSLERDYQSDTQYF. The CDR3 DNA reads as TGCGCCAGCAGCTTGGAGCGGGACTATCAATCGGATACGCAGTATTTT.

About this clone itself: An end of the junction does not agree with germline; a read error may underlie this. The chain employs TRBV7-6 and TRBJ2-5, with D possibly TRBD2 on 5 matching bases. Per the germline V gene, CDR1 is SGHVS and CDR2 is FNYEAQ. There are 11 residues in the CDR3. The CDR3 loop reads CASSLAETQYF. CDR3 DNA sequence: TGTGCCAGCAGCCTAGCAGAGACCCAGTACTTC.

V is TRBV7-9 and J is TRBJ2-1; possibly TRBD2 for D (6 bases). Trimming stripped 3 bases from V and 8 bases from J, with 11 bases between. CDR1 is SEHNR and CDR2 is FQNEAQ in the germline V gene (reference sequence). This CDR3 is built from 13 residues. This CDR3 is CASSFAGRYEQFF. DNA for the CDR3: TGTGCCAGCAGCTTCGCGGGAAGGTATGAGCAGTTCTTC.

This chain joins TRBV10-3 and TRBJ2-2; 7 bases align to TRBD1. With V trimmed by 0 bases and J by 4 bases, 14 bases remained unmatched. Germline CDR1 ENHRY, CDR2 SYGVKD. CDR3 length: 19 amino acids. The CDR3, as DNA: TGTGCCATCAGTGAGTCGGGCAGGGGGTCTTACCTTGGCACCGGGGAGCTGTTTTTT. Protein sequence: CAISESGRGSYLGTGELFF.

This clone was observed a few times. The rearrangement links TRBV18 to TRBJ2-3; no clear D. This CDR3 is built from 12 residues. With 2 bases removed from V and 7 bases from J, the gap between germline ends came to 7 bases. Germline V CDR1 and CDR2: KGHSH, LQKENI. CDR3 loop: CASSPGRNTQYF. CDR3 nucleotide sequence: TGTGCCAGCTCACCAGGTCGGAATACGCAGTATTTT.

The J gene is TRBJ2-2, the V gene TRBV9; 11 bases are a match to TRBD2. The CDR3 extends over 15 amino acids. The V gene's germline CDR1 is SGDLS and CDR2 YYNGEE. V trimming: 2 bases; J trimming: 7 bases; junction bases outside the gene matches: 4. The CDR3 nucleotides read TGTGCCAGCAGCGTGACTAGCGGGGAGAGCGGGGAGCTGTTTTTT. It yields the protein CASSVTSGESGELFF.

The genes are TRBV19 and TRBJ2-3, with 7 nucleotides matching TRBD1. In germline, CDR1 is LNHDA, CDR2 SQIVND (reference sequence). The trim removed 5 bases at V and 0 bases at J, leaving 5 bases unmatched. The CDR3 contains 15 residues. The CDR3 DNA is TGTGCCAGTAGTTCAGGGACAGCTAGCACAGATACGCAGTATTTT. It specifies CASSSGTASTDTQYF.

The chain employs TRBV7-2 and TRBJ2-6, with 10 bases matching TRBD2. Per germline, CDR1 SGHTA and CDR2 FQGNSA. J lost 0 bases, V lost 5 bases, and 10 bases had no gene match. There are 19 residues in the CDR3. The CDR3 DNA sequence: TGTGCCAGCAGCCCGGGACTAGCGAGAACCAGCTCTGGGGCCAACGTCCTGACTTTC. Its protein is CASSPGLARTSSGANVLTF.

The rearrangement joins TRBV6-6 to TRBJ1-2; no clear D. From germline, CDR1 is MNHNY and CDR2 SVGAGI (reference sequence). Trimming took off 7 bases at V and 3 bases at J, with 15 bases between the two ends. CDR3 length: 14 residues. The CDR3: CASMLSTGDYGYTF. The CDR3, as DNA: TGTGCCAGCATGTTATCCACTGGGGACTATGGCTACACCTTC.